This T cell receptor (beta chain) comes out of a study of beta chain features in type 1 diabetes. Study background: Examined across all samples were some 99 million sorted cells. Study results and caveats: There were fewer insertions and more deletions at the VDJ junctions of type 1 diabetes patients. Shorter TCRB CDR3s, moderately but significantly so, marked every one of the four CD4+ subsets in Type 1 diabetes patients.

Every bit of the isolated RNA underwent reverse transcription, so sequencing read expressed TCRB transcripts. Libraries were prepared by immunoSEQ multiplex PCR; TCRdb keeps only in-frame clonotypes and omits some of them. The repertoire includes under 300,000 clones, 27% of them detected once, and roughly 4% sits in the top ten. This clone was seen many times. The antigen is not known. Germline values: CDR1 MNHEY, CDR2 SVGAGI. This CDR3 is built from 15 residues. Trimming pared 4 bases from V and 10 bases from J, leaving 17 bases between. Material: central memory CD4+ T cells from blood. The TCR comes from a young man in good health. The chain links TRBV6-5 to TRBJ1-6, with D possibly matching TRBD1 (5 bases). Here the CDR3 DNA reads TGTGCCAGCAGTTCTCGGGACGCCGGGTCGTCACCCCTCCACTTT. Amino acid sequence: CASSSRDAGSSPLHF.